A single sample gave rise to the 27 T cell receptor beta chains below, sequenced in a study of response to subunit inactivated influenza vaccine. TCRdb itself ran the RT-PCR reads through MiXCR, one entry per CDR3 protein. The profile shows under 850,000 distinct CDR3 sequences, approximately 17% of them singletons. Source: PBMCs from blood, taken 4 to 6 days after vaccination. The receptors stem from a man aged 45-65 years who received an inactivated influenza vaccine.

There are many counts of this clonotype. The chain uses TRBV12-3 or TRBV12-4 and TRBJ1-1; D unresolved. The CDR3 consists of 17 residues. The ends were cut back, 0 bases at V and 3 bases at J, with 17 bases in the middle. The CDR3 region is CASSLARVRAAYTEAFF. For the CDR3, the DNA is TGTGCCAGCAGTTTAGCGCGGGTGAGGGCGGCGTACACTGAAGCTTTCTTT.

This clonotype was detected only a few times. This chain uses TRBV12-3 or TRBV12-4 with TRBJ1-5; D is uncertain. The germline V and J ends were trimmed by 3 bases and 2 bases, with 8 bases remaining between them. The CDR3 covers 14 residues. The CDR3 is CASSLSHRNQPQHF. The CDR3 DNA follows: TGTGCCAGCAGTTTGTCACACCGCAATCAGCCCCAGCATTTT.

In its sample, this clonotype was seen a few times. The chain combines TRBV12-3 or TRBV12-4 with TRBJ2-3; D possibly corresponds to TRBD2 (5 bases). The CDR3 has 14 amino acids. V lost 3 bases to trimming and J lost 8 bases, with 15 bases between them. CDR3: CASSLGRRSGTQYF. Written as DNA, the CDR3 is TGTGCCAGCAGTTTGGGCAGGCGGAGCGGTACGCAGTATTTT.

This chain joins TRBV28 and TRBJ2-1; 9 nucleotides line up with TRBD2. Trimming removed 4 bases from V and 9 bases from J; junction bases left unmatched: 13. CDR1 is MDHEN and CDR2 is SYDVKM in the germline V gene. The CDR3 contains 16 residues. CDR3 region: CASSSRGLARTSEQFF. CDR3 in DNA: TGTGCCAGCAGTTCACGCGGACTAGCGAGAACGAGTGAGCAGTTCTTC. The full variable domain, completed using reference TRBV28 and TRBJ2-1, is DVKVTQSSRYLVKRTGEKVFLECVQDMDHENMFWYRQDPGLGLRLIYFSYDVKMKEKGDIPEGYSVSREKKERFSLILESASTNQTSMYLCASSSRGLARTSEQFFGPGTRLTVL.

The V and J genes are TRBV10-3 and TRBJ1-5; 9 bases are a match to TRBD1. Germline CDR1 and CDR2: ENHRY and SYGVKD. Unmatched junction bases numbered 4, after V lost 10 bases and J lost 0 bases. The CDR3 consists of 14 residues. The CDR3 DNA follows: TGTGCCACAGGGACAGGGAATAGCAATCAGCCCCAGCATTTT. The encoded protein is CATGTGNSNQPQHF.

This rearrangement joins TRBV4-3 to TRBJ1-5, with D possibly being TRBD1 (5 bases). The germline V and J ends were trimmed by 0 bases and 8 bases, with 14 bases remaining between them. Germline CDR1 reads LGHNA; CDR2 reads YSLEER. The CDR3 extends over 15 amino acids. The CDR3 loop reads CASSQDPGHGEPQHF. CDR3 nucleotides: TGCGCCAGCAGCCAAGATCCCGGACACGGGGAGCCCCAGCATTTT.

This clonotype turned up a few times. The CDR3 DNA sequence: TGCAGTGCTAGAGATCCGGGGGGCCTCTACGAGCAGTACTTC. It codes for CSARDPGGLYEQYF. The V call is TRBV20-1, the J call TRBJ2-7, with a weak D call TRBD2 (7 bases). CDR1 and CDR2 (germline): DFQATT, SNEGSKA (reference sequence). The CDR3 covers 14 residues. The ends were cut back, 0 bases at V and 3 bases at J, with 12 bases in the middle.

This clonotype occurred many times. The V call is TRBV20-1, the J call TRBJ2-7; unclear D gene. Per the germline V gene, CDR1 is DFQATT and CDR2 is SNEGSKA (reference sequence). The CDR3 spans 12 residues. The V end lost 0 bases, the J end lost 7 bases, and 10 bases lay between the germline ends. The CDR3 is CSARDRPEEQYF. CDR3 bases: TGCAGTGCTAGAGATCGCCCGGAGGAGCAGTACTTC.

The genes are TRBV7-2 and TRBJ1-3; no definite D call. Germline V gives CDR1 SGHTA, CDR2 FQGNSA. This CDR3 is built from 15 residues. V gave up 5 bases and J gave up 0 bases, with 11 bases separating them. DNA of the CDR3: TGTGCCAGCAGCGGATATTGGCGCTCTGGAAACACCATATATTTT. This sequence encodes CASSGYWRSGNTIYF. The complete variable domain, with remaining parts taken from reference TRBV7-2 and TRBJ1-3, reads GAGVSQSPSNKVTEKGKDVELRCDPISGHTALYWYRQSLGQGLEFLIYFQGNSAPDKSGLPSDRFSAERTGGSVSTLTIQRTQQEDSAVYLCASSGYWRSGNTIYFGEGSWLTVV.

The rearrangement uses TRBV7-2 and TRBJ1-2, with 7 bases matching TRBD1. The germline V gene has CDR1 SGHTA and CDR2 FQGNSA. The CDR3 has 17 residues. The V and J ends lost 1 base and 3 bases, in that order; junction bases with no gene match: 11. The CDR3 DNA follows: TGTGCCAGCAGCTTAGGGGGGGGACAGCGATTCTACTATGGCTACACCTTC. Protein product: CASSLGGGQRFYYGYTF.

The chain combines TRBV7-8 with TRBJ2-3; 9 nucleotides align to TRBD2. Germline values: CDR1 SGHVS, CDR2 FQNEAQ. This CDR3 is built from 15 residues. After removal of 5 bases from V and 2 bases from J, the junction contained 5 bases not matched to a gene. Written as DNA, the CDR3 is TGTGCCAGCAGCGACTCTAGCGGGATCACAGATACGCAGTATTTT. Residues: CASSDSSGITDTQYF.

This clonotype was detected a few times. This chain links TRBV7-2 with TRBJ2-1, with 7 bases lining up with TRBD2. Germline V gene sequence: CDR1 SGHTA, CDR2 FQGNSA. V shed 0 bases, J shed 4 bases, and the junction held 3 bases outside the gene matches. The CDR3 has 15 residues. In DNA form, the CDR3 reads TGTGCCAGCAGCTTAGCGGGGGGGTGGTACAATGAGCAGTTCTTC. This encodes CASSLAGGWYNEQFF.

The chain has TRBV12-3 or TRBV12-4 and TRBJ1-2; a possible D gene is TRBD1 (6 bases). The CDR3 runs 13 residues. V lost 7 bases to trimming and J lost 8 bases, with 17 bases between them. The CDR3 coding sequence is TGTGCCAGCACCTCCAGGGGAAGGGGAGGCTACACCTTC. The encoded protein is CASTSRGRGGYTF.

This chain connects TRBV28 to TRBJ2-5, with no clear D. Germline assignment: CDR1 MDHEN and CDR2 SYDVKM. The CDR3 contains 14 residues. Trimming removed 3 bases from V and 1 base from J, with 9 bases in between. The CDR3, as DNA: TGTGCCAGCAGTTTTTCGGTGTTCCAAGAGACCCAGTACTTC. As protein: CASSFSVFQETQYF. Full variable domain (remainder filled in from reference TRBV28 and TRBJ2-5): DVKVTQSSRYLVKRTGEKVFLECVQDMDHENMFWYRQDPGLGLRLIYFSYDVKMKEKGDIPEGYSVSREKKERFSLILESASTNQTSMYLCASSFSVFQETQYFGPGTRLLVL.

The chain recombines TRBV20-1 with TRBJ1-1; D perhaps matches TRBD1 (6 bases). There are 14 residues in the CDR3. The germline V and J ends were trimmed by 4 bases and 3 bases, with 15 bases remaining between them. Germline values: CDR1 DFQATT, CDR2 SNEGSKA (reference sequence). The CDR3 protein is CSAINTGLDTEAFF. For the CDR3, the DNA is TGCAGTGCTATAAACACAGGGTTGGACACTGAAGCTTTCTTT.

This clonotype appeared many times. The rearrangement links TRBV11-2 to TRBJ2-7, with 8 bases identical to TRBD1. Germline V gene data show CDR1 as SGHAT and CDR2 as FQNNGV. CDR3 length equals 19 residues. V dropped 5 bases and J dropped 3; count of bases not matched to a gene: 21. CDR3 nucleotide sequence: TGTGCCAGCAGCGGAAGACAGGGGACCCGACCGACCGTCTTCTACGAGCAGTACTTC. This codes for CASSGRQGTRPTVFYEQYF.

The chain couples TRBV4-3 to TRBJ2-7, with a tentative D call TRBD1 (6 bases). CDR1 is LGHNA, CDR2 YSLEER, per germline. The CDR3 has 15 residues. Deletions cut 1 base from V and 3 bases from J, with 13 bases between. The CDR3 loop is CASSQGAGAIYEQYF. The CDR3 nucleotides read TGCGCCAGCAGCCAAGGGGCAGGGGCAATCTACGAGCAGTACTTC.

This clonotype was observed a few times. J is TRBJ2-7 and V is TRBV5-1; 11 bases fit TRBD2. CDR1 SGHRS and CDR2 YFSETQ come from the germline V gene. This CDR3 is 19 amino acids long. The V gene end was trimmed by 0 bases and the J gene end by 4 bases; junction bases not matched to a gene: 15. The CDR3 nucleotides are TGCGCCAGCAGCTTGGCCCGACTAGCGGGGACCCCGAGGAGTTACGAGCAGTACTTC. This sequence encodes CASSLARLAGTPRSYEQYF. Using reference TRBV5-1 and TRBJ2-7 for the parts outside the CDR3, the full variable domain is KAGVTQTPRYLIKTRGQQVTLSCSPISGHRSVSWYQQTPGQGLQFLFEYFSETQRNKGNFPGRFSGRQFSNSRSEMNVSTLELGDSALYLCASSLARLAGTPRSYEQYFGPGTRLTVT.

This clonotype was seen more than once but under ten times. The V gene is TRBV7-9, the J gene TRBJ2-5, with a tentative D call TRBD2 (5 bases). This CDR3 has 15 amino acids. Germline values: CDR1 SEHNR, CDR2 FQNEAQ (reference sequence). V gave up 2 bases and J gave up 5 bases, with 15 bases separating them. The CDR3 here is CASSLLFGVGETQYF. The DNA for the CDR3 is TGTGCCAGCAGCTTATTGTTCGGGGTCGGGGAGACCCAGTACTTC.

As DNA, the CDR3 is TGTGCCAGCAGTCAACCGGGACGGCTCCAAGAGACCCAGTACTTC. Translating gives CASSQPGRLQETQYF. The chain recombines TRBV28 with TRBJ2-5; TRBD1 or TRBD2 may be the D gene (5 bases each). The CDR3 spans 15 residues. Germline values: CDR1 MDHEN, CDR2 SYDVKM. V lost 5 bases and J 1 base, leaving 14 bases between the germline ends.

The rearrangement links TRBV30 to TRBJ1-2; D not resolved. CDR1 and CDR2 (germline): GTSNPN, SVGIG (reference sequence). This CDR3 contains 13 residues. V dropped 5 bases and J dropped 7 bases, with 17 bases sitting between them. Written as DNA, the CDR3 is TGTGCCTGGGGGCGGCAGCTTGTGACTGGCTACACCTTC. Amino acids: CAWGRQLVTGYTF. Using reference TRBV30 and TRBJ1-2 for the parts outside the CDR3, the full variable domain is SQTIHQWPATLVQPVGSPLSLECTVEGTSNPNLYWYRQAAGRGLQLLFYSVGIGQISSEVPQNLSASRPQDRQFILSSKKLLLSDSGFYLCAWGRQLVTGYTFGSGTRLTVV.

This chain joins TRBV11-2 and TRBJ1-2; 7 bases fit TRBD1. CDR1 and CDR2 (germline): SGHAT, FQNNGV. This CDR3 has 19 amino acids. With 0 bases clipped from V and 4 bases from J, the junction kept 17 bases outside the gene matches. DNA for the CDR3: TGTGCCAGCAGCTTAGATCAGTTACCGACAGGGCACCCATCCTATGGCTACACCTTC. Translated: CASSLDQLPTGHPSYGYTF.

The CDR3 sequence is CASSYSGGGNIQYF. The CDR3 region has the DNA TGTGCCAGCAGTTACAGCGGGGGAGGGAACATTCAGTACTTC. The rearrangement uses TRBV6-5 and TRBJ2-4; 8 positions match TRBD2. This CDR3 region has 14 residues. J gave up 7 bases and V 2 bases, and 4 bases lay outside the gene matches. The germline gives CDR1 MNHEY, CDR2 SVGAGI.

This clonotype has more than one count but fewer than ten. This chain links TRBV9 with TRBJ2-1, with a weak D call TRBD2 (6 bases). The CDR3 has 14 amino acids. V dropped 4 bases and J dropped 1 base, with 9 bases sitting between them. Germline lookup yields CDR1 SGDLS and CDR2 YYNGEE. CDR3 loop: CASSPSVSYNEQFF. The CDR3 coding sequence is TGTGCCAGCAGCCCTAGCGTGTCCTACAATGAGCAGTTCTTC.

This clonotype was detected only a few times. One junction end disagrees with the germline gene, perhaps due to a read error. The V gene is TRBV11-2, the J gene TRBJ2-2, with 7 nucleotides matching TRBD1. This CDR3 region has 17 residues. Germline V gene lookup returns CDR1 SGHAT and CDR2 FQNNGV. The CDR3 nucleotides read TGTGCCAGCAGTTTAGACAGGGTATCGTCGATCACCGGGGAGCTGTTTTTT. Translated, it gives CASSLDRVSSITGELFF.

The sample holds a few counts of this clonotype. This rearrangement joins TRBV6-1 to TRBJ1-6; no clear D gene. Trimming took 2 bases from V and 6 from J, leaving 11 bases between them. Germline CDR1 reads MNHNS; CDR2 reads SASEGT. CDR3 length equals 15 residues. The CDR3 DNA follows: TGTGCCAGCAGTGAATTGAAAACAGTTAATTCACCCCTCCACTTT. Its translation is CASSELKTVNSPLHF.

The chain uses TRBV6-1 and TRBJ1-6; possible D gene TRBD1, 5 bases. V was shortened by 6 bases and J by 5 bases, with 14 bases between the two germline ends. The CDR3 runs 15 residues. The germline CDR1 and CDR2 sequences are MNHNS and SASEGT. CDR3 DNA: TGTGCCAGCAGCCTTTGGGGAGGGGATAATTCACCCCTCCACTTT. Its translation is CASSLWGGDNSPLHF.